A single sample is the source of the 5 T cell receptor beta chains below, sequenced in a study of monozygotic twins with inflammatory bowel disease (dated by TCRdb to 2018 to 2020). Library method: 5' RACE. TCRdb names Illumina HiSeq 2500 as the instrument used. After reprocessing by TCRdb, each CDR3 protein sequence is one entry, and no DNA is given. This sample's records show approximately 160,000 distinct CDR3 sequences. Approximately 3% of the sample is held by the ten biggest clonotypes. Sequencing input: blood. The receptor set was obtained from a human donor with ulcerative colitis or Crohn's disease, or a healthy co-twin of an affected twin (not recorded which).

The rearrangement uses TRBV6-5 and TRBJ2-2; lacking DNA, the TRBD1 call made by TCRdb goes unchecked. CDR1 and CDR2 (germline): MNHEY, SVGAGI. The CDR3 is 16 amino acids. CDR3 protein: CASSYEGRGRAGELFF.

The V gene is TRBV5-1, the J gene TRBJ2-7; the TRBD2 assignment by TCRdb is unverifiable without DNA. The CDR3 length is 15 residues. Germline V CDR1 and CDR2: SGHRS, YFSETQ. This CDR3 is CASSPPASGLEEQYF.

V gene TRBV24-1 combines with J gene TRBJ2-5; TCRdb indicates TRBD1, and absent DNA this call remains unverified. The CDR3 covers 13 residues. Germline V gene sequence: CDR1 KGHDR, CDR2 SFDVKD. The chain's CDR3 is CATSEGHGGTQYF.

This rearrangement joins TRBV10-3 to TRBJ2-1; the TCRdb call, TRBD1, lacks DNA for checking. CDR3 length: 16 residues. Germline-derived CDR1 and CDR2 are ENHRY and SYGVKD. This chain's CDR3 is CAISDPWRTRYNEQFF.

The V and J genes are TRBV29-1 and TRBJ2-1; TCRdb's D gene call, TRBD1, goes unchecked for lack of DNA. CDR3 length: 14 amino acids. CDR1 and CDR2 from the germline V gene are SQVTM and ANQGSEA. The CDR3 sequence is CSVHGGAGYNEQFF.